Shown below are 17 T cell receptor beta chains from a single sample sequenced in a study of blood T cell repertoires in COVID-19 (dated by TCRdb to 2020 to 2022). Preparation of the library involved the immunoSEQ multiplex PCR assay. TCRdb obtained this table from immuneACCESS and retained in-frame rearrangements with V and J assigned. These tables miss some clones; where compared with another copy, unresolved V genes account for less than half of the shortfall, and the remainder is unexplained. The sample table contains about 160,000 clones; only one count was recorded for roughly 86% of them. About 3.9% of the sample comes from the top ten. Material for sequencing was peripheral blood. These receptors were taken from a woman aged 60-70 years who had recovered from COVID-19.

The chain is built from TRBV28 and TRBJ2-7; 8 bases line up with TRBD1. CDR3 length equals 13 residues. Germline values: CDR1 MDHEN, CDR2 SYDVKM. V gave up 5 bases and J gave up 6 bases; unmatched junction bases: 6. CDR3 sequence (DNA): TGTGCCAGCAGTACACCCGGGACAGGCGAGCAGTACTTC. Translation gives CASSTPGTGEQYF.

The chain combines TRBV19 with TRBJ2-1, with TRBD2 matching over 10 bases. V shed 1 base and J 5 bases; nucleotides not matched to a gene: 8. The CDR3 runs 17 residues. Per germline, CDR1 LNHDA and CDR2 SQIVND (reference sequence). CDR3 sequence reads: CASSIGSVAGGNNEQFF. Here the CDR3 DNA reads TGTGCCAGTAGTATAGGATCAGTAGCGGGGGGAAACAATGAGCAGTTCTTC.

The genes are TRBV4-1 and TRBJ1-6, with D unclear. Germline assignment: CDR1 MGHRA and CDR2 YSYEKL. Trimming left V 6 bases short and J 10 bases short, with 22 bases between. CDR3 length: 16 residues. The CDR3 sequence: CASRTGEGQTGSPLHF. The CDR3 coding sequence is TGCGCCAGCAGGACGGGAGAAGGCCAAACGGGATCACCCCTCCACTTT.

The rearrangement uses TRBV28 and TRBJ1-5; no clear D. V gave up 3 bases and J gave up 8 bases, with 8 bases separating them. CDR1 is MDHEN, CDR2 SYDVKM, per germline. CDR3 length: 12 amino acids. CDR3 region: CASSLSVKPQHF. The CDR3 DNA sequence: TGTGCCAGCAGTTTGAGCGTGAAGCCCCAGCATTTT.

J is TRBJ2-5 and V is TRBV5-1, with TRBD2 matching 14 bases. Per the germline V gene, CDR1 is SGHRS and CDR2 is YFSETQ. V shed 1 base, J shed 3 bases, and the junction held 8 bases outside the gene matches. The CDR3 contains 18 residues. CDR3 in DNA: TGCGCCAGCAGCTTGCCCGCACAGGGACTAGCGGGGGAAGAGACCCAGTACTTC. Translating gives CASSLPAQGLAGEETQYF.

This chain joins TRBV7-8 and TRBJ2-1; 8 bases fit TRBD2. The CDR3 contains 16 residues. Trimming removed 1 base from V and 4 bases from J; junction bases left unmatched: 6. Per the germline V gene, CDR1 is SGHVS and CDR2 is FQNEAQ. CDR3 bases: TGTGCCAGCAGCTTAGAGGCTAGCGGGCAATACAATGAGCAGTTCTTC. As protein: CASSLEASGQYNEQFF. The full variable domain, its missing parts supplied by reference TRBV7-8 and TRBJ2-1, is GAGVSQSPRYKVAKRGQDVALRCDPISGHVSLFWYQQALGQGPEFLTYFQNEAQLDKSGLPSDRFFAERPEGSVSTLKIQRTQQEDSAVYLCASSLEASGQYNEQFFGPGTRLTVL.

V usage is TRBV7-9 and J usage is TRBJ1-2; D is unresolved. Germline V CDR1 and CDR2: SEHNR, FQNEAQ (reference sequence). This CDR3 region has 12 residues. The V and J ends lost 5 bases and 6 bases respectively, with 10 bases between them. Here the CDR3 reads CASSRGLDGYTF. The CDR3 coding sequence is TGTGCCAGCAGCCGAGGTCTGGATGGCTACACCTTC.

This chain connects TRBV18 to TRBJ1-1; the D gene is possibly TRBD1 (5 bases). The CDR3 has 16 residues. Deletions cut 0 bases from V and 2 bases from J, with 13 bases between. Looked up from germline, CDR1 is KGHSH and CDR2 is LQKENI. CDR3 sequence reads: CASSPPQGGLNTEAFF. CDR3 bases: TGTGCCAGCTCACCACCGCAGGGAGGGCTCAACACTGAAGCTTTCTTT. The whole variable domain, filled in from reference TRBV18 and TRBJ1-1, reads NAGVMQNPRHLVRRRGQEARLRCSPMKGHSHVYWYRQLPEEGLKFMVYLQKENIIDESGMPKERFSAEFPKEGPSILRIQQVVRGDSAAYFCASSPPQGGLNTEAFFGQGTRLTVV.

The V gene is TRBV18, the J gene TRBJ1-6, with D possibly being TRBD1 (6 bases). The germline V and J ends were trimmed by 2 bases and 9 bases, with 11 bases remaining between them. The length of the CDR3 is 14 residues. Germline lookup yields CDR1 KGHSH and CDR2 LQKENI. The CDR3 here is CASSPADRSSPLHF. The DNA for the CDR3 is TGTGCCAGCTCACCAGCCGACAGGAGTTCACCCCTCCACTTT.

This sequence joins TRBV28 and TRBJ1-2; perhaps TRBD1 as D (5 bases). CDR1 and CDR2 from the germline V gene are MDHEN and SYDVKM. Trimming took off 1 base at V and 5 bases at J, with 11 bases between the two ends. This CDR3 has 14 amino acids. The CDR3 nucleotides are TGTGCCAGCAGTTTATTAAACAGGTTGTATGGCTACACCTTC. It is translated as CASSLLNRLYGYTF.

This clone was found once. This chain links TRBV18 with TRBJ1-1, with a tentative D call TRBD1 (5 bases). Germline V lookup: CDR1 KGHSH, CDR2 LQKENI. The ends were cut back, 0 bases at V and 8 bases at J, with 10 bases in the middle. The CDR3 totals 13 residues. This CDR3 is CASSPPEWGEAFF. In DNA, the CDR3 is TGTGCCAGCTCACCACCCGAGTGGGGCGAAGCTTTCTTT.

This clone was seen a single time. The rearrangement links TRBV5-1 to TRBJ2-2, with D possibly TRBD1 on 5 matching bases. This CDR3 spans 14 amino acids. Per the germline V gene, CDR1 is SGHRS and CDR2 is YFSETQ. V was cut by 0 bases and J by 6 bases, with 9 bases left in between. CDR3 nucleotide sequence: TGCGCCAGCAGCTTGGGGGGCAGACCCGGGGAGCTGTTTTTT. It encodes CASSLGGRPGELFF.

This chain links TRBV19 with TRBJ1-5, with 8 bases matching TRBD1. Trimming cost V 6 bases and J 2 bases; bases outside gene matches: 12. Germline V CDR1 and CDR2: LNHDA, SQIVND (reference sequence). The CDR3 spans 17 residues. CDR3 DNA sequence: TGTGCCAGTAGGAGGGCAGGGGGCATCAGAGGCAATCAGCCCCAGCATTTT. It is translated as CASRRAGGIRGNQPQHF.

The gene calls are TRBV3-1 (or the pseudogene TRBV3-2) and TRBJ2-2; TRBD1 agrees at 11 bases. Germline lookup yields CDR1 LGHDT and CDR2 YNNKEL (reference sequence). V shed 4 bases and J 5 bases; nucleotides not matched to a gene: 6. This CDR3 is 16 amino acids long. The CDR3 DNA sequence: TGTGCCAGCAGCCGACGGACAGGGGGCGGTACCGGGGAGCTGTTTTTT. Translating gives CASSRRTGGGTGELFF.

V and J are TRBV28 and TRBJ1-5; D remains unclear. The germline V gene has CDR1 MDHEN and CDR2 SYDVKM. V was pared by 5 bases and J by 9 bases, with 11 bases between. The CDR3 is made up of 12 amino acids. The chain's CDR3 is CASSLDQWPQHF. The CDR3 DNA reads TGTGCCAGCAGTCTAGATCAGTGGCCCCAGCATTTT. Looking up the rest from reference TRBV28 and TRBJ1-5 gives the full variable domain: DVKVTQSSRYLVKRTGEKVFLECVQDMDHENMFWYRQDPGLGLRLIYFSYDVKMKEKGDIPEGYSVSREKKERFSLILESASTNQTSMYLCASSLDQWPQHFGDGTRLSIL.

The rearrangement uses TRBV7-3 and TRBJ2-3, with unresolved D. The V gene's germline CDR1 is SGHTA and CDR2 FQGTGA. The CDR3 contains 14 residues. V lost 5 bases and J lost 2, with 11 bases in between. In DNA, the CDR3 is TGTGCCAGCAGCGCTGACATCCACACAGATACGCAGTATTTT. Translated, it gives CASSADIHTDTQYF. Using reference TRBV7-3 and TRBJ2-3 for the parts outside the CDR3, the full variable domain is GAGVSQTPSNKVTEKGKYVELRCDPISGHTALYWYRQSLGQGPEFLIYFQGTGAADDSGLPNDRFFAVRPEGSVSTLKIQRTERGDSAVYLCASSADIHTDTQYFGPGTRLTVL.

The V gene is TRBV6-2 or TRBV6-3, the J gene TRBJ2-3, with 13 bases that match TRBD2. Unmatched junction bases numbered 8, after V lost 6 bases and J lost 8 bases. CDR3 length equals 15 residues. The germline V gene has CDR1 MNHEY and CDR2 SVGEGT. The CDR3, as DNA: TGTGCCAGCAGCCACGGGACTAGCGGGGTCCGTACGCAGTATTTT. It encodes CASSHGTSGVRTQYF.